This TCR beta chain was documented in a study of cytomegalovirus exposure and HLA in healthy donors. The PCR was carried out with 60 Vbeta primers and 13 Jbeta primers. TCRdb's copy holds only in-frame clones and misses some; the assay was immunoSEQ multiplex PCR. Here the sample spans some 190,000 clones, approximately 80% being singletons. Sequenced material: PBMCs. The sequence derives from a man between 18 and 35 years old in good health and CMV-seronegative.

The CDR3 here is CASSQEGTTRAYEQYF. CDR3 bases: TGTGCCAGCAGCCAAGAGGGGACTACCCGAGCCTACGAGCAGTACTTC. This sequence joins TRBV4-2 and TRBJ2-7; 7 nucleotides match TRBD2. From germline, CDR1 is LGHNA and CDR2 YNFKEQ. There are 16 residues in the CDR3. Unmatched junction bases numbered 7, after V lost 0 bases and J lost 2 bases.